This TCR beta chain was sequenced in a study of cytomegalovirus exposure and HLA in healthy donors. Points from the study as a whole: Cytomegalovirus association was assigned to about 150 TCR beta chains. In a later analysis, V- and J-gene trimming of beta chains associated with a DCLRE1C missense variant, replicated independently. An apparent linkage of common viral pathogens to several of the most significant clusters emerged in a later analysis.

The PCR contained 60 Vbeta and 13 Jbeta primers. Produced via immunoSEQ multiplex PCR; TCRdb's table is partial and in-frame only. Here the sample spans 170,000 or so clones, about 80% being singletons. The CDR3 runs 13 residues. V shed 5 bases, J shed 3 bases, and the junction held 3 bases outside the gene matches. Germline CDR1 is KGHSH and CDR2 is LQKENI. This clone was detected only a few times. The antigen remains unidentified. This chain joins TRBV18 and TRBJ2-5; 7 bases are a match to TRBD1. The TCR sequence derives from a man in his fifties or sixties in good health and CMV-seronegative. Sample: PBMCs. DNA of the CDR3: TGTGCCAGCTCATTCGACAGGGAAGAGACCCAGTACTTC. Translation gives CASSFDREETQYF.